The present T cell receptor (beta chain) was sequenced within a study of T cells in localized non-small cell lung cancer. Only in-frame clones appear in the TCRdb table, and some are missing; sequencing was by immunoSEQ multiplex PCR. Of about 33,000 clones in the sample, 90% were seen once. The CDR3 contains 14 residues. Germline V gene data show CDR1 as MNHEY and CDR2 as SMNVEV (reference sequence). Trimming pared 4 bases from V and 5 bases from J, leaving 11 bases between. V usage is TRBV27 and J usage is TRBJ1-4, with D possibly matching TRBD1 (5 bases). The material sequenced was peripheral blood, taken before any cancer treatment. The TCR comes from a man aged 35-69 years with stage I lung adenocarcinoma. The CDR3 nucleotides read TGTGCCAGCAGTTGGGCGGGGGTGAATGAAAAACTGTTTTTT. Its protein is CASSWAGVNEKLFF.